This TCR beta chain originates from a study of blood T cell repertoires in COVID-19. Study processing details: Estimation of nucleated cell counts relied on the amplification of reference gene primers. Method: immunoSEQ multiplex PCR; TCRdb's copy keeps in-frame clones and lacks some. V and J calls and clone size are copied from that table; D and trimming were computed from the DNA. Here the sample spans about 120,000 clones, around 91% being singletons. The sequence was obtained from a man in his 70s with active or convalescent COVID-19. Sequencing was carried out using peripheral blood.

The CDR3 loop is CASSSAGGRGNEQFF. In nucleotides, the CDR3 is TGTGCCAGCAGTTCAGCAGGGGGGCGGGGCAATGAGCAGTTCTTC. This rearrangement joins TRBV28 to TRBJ2-1, with TRBD1 as a possible D gene (7 bases). Germline CDR1 is MDHEN and CDR2 is SYDVKM. V lost 4 bases to trimming and J lost 6 bases, with 16 bases between them. The CDR3 contains 15 residues.